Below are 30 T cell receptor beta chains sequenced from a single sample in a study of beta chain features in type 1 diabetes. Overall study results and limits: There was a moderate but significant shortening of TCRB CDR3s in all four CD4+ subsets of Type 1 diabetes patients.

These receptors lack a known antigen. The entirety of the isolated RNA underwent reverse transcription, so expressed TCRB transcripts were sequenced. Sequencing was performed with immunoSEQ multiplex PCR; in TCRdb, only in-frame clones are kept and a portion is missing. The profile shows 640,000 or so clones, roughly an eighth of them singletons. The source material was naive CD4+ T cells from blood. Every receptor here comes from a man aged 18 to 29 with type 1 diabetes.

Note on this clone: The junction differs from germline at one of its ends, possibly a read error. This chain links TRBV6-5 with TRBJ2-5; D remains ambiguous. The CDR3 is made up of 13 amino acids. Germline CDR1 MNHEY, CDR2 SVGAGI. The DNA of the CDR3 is TGTGCCATCAGTTTGAGTGGCCAAGAGACCCAGTACTTC. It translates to CAISLSGQETQYF.

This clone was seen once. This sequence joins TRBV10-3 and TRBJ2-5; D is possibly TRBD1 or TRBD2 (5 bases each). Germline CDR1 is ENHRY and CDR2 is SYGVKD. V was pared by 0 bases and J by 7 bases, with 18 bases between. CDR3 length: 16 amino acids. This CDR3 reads CAISESWGPQQGTQYF. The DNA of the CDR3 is TGTGCCATCAGTGAGTCGTGGGGACCGCAGCAGGGGACCCAGTACTTC.

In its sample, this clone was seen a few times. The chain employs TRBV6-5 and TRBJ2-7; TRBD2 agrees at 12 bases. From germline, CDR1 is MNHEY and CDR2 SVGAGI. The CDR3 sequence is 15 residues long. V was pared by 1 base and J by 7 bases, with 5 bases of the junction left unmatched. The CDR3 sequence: CASSYYSGLAGEQYF. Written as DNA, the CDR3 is TGTGCCAGCAGTTACTATTCGGGACTAGCGGGTGAGCAGTACTTC.

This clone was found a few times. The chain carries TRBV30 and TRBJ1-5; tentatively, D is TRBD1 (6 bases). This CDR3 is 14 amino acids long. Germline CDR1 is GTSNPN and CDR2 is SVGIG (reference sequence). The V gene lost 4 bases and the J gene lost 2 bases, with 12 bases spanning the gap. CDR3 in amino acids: CAWTQGRGNQPQHF. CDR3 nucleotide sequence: TGTGCCTGGACACAGGGCAGGGGCAATCAGCCCCAGCATTTT.

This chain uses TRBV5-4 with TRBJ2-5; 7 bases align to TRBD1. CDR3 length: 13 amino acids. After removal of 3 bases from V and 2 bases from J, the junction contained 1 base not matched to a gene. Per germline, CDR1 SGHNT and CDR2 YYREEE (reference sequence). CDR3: CASSSGQQETQYF. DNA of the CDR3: TGTGCCAGCAGCTCGGGACAGCAAGAGACCCAGTACTTC.

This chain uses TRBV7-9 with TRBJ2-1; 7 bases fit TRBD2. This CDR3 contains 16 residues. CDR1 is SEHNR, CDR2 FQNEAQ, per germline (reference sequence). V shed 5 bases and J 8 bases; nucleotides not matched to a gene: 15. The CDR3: CASSIPVLRGRHEQFF. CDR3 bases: TGTGCCAGCAGCATCCCCGTTTTGCGGGGGAGGCATGAGCAGTTCTTC.

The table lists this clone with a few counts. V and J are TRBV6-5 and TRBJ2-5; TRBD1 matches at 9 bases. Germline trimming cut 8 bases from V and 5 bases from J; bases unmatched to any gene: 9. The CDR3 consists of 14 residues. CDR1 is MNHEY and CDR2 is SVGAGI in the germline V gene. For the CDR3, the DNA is TGTGCCAGCTCGGGACAGGGTCCGTGGGAGACCCAGTACTTC. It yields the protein CASSGQGPWETQYF.

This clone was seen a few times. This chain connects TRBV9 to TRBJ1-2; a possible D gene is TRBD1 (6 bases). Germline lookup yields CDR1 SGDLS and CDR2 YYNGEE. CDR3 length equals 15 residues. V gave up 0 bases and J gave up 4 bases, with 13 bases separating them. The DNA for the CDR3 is TGTGCCAGCAGCGTAGAGGGTGGGGGCAGCTATGGCTACACCTTC. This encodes CASSVEGGGSYGYTF.

The CDR3 region has the DNA TGCGCCAGCAGTCCAAATCAGCCCTACTCTGGGGCCAACGTCCTGACTTTC. It codes for CASSPNQPYSGANVLTF. The chain joins TRBV23-1 to TRBJ2-6; no clear D gene. TRBV23-1 qualifies as an ORF whose function is uncertain. The V and J ends lost 4 bases and 0 bases respectively, with 13 bases between them. The CDR3 sequence is 17 residues long.

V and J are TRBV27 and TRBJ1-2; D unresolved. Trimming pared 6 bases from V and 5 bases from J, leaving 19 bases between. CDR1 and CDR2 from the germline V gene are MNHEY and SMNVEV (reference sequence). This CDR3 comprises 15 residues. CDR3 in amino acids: CASRQDWTGVYGYTF. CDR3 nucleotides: TGTGCCAGCAGGCAAGACTGGACGGGAGTTTATGGCTACACCTTC.

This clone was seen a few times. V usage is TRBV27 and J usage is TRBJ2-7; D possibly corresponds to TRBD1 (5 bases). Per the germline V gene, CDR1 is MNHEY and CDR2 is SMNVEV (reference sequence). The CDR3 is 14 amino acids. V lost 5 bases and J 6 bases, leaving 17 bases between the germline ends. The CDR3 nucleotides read TGTGCCAGCAGTGTTACCAGGGTTTCTGGCGAGCAGTACTTC. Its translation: CASSVTRVSGEQYF.

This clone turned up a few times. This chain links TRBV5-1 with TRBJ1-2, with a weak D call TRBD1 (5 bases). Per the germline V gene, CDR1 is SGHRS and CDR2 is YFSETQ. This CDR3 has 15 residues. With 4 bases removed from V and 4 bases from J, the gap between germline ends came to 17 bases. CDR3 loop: CASSVTPTEPYGYTF. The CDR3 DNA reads TGCGCCAGCAGCGTGACCCCGACAGAACCCTATGGCTACACCTTC.

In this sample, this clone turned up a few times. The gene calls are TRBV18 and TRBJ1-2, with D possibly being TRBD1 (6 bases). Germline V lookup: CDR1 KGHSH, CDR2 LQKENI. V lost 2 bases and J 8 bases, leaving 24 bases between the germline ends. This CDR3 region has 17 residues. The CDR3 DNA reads TGTGCCAGCTCACCATTTGGAGACAGGTCTCCAGATTGGGGCTACACCTTC. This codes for CASSPFGDRSPDWGYTF.

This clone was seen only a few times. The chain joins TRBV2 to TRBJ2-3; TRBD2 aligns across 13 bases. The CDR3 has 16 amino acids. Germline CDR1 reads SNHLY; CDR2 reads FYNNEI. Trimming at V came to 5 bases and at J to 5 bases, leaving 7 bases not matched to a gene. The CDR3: CASSPSTSGGIDTQYF. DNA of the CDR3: TGTGCCAGCAGTCCTTCGACTAGCGGGGGGATAGATACGCAGTATTTT.

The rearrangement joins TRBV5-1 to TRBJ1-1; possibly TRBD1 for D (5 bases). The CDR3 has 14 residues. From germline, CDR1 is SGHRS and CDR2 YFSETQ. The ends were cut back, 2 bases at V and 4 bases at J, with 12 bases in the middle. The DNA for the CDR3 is TGCGCCAGCAGCTTAAGCGACGGGGCCACTGAAGCTTTCTTT. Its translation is CASSLSDGATEAFF.

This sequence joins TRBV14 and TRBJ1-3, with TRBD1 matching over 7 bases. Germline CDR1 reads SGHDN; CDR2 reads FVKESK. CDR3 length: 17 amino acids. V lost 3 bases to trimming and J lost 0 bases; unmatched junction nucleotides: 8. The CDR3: CASSQPTGSYSGNTIYF. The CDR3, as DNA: TGTGCCAGCAGCCAGCCGACAGGGTCATACTCTGGAAACACCATATATTTT.

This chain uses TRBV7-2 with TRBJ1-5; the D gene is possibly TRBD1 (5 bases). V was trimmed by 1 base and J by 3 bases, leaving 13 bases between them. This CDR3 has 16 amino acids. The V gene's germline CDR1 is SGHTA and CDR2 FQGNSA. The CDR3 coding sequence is TGTGCCAGCAGCTTAGTGGCCGGGGGTTTCAATCAGCCCCAGCATTTT. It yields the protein CASSLVAGGFNQPQHF.

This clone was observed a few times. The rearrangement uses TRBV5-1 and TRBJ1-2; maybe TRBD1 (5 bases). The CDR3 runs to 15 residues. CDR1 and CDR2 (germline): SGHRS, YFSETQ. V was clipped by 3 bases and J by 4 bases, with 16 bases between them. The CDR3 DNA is TGCGCCAGCAGCTCGGAGGGCAGGGCGGTCTATGGCTACACCTTC. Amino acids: CASSSEGRAVYGYTF. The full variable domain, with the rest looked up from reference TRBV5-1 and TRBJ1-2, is KAGVTQTPRYLIKTRGQQVTLSCSPISGHRSVSWYQQTPGQGLQFLFEYFSETQRNKGNFPGRFSGRQFSNSRSEMNVSTLELGDSALYLCASSSEGRAVYGYTFGSGTRLTVV.

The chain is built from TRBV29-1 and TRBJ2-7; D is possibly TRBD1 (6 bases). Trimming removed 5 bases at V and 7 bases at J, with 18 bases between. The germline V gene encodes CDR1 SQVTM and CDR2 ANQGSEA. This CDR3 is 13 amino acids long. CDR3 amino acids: CSVQGSMGREQYF. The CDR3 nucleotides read TGCAGCGTTCAGGGGTCAATGGGAAGGGAGCAGTACTTC.

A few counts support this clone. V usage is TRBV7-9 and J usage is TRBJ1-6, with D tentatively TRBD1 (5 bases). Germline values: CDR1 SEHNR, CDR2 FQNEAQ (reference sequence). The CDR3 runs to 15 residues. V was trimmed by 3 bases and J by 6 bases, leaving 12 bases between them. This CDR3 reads CASSFRGESNSPLHF. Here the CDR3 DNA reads TGTGCCAGCAGCTTCCGGGGGGAGAGTAATTCACCCCTCCACTTT. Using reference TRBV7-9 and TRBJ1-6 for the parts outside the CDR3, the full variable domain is DTGVSQNPRHKITKRGQNVTFRCDPISEHNRLYWYRQTLGQGPEFLTYFQNEAQLEKSRLLSDRFSAERPKGSFSTLEIQRTEQGDSAMYLCASSFRGESNSPLHFGNGTRLTVT.

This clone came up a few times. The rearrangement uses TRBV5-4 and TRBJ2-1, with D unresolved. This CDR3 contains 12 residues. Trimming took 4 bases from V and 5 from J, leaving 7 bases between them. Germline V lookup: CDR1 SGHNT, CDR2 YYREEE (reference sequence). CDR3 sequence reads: CASSQRDNEQFF. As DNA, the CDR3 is TGTGCCAGCAGCCAAAGGGACAATGAGCAGTTCTTC.

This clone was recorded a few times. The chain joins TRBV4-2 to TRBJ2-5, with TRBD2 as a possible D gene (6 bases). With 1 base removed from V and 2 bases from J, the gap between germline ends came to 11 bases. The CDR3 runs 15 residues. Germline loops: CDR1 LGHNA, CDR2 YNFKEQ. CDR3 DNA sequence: TGTGCCAGCAGCCAAGGTGGGACTGAGCAAGAGACCCAGTACTTC. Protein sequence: CASSQGGTEQETQYF.

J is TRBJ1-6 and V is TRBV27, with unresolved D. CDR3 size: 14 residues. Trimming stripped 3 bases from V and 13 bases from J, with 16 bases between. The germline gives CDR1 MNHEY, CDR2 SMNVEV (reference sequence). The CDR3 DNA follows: TGTGCCAGCAGTTTGGCCCGGGCCCCTTTCCCCCTCCACTTT. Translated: CASSLARAPFPLHF.

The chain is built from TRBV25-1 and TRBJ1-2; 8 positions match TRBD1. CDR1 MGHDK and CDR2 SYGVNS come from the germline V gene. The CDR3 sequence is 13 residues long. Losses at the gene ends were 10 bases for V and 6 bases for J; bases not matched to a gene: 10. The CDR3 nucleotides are TGTGCCAACCCCAGGGGGCGTTTCAATGGCTACACCTTC. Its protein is CANPRGRFNGYTF.

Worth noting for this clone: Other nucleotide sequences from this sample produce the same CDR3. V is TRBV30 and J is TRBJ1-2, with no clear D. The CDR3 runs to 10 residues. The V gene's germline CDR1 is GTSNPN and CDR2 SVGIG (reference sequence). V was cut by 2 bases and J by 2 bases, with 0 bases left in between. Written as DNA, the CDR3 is TGTGCCTGGAGTAACTATGGCTACACCTTC. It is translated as CAWSNYGYTF.

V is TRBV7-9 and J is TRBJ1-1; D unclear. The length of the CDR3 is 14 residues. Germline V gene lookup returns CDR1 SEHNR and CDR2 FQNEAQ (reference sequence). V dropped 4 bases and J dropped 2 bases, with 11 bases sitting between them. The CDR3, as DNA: TGTGCCAGCAGCTCAGGTCTCCAAAACACTGAAGCTTTCTTT. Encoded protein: CASSSGLQNTEAFF.

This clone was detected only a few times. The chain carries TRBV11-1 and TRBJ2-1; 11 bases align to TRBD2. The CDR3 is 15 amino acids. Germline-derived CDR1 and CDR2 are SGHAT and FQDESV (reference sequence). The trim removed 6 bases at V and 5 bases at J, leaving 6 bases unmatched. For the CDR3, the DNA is TGTGCCAGCAGTTATAGCGGGGGGGCCGACAATGAGCAGTTCTTC. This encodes CASSYSGGADNEQFF. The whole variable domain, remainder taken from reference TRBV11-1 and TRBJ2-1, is EAEVAQSPRYKITEKSQAVAFWCDPISGHATLYWYRQILGQGPELLVQFQDESVVDDSQLPKDRFSAERLKGVDSTLKIQPAELGDSAMYLCASSYSGGADNEQFFGPGTRLTVL.

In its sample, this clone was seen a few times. CDR3 sequence reads: CASDRGSEKLFF. DNA for the CDR3: TGTGCCAGCGATCGGGGGAGTGAAAAACTGTTTTTT. V and J are TRBV2 and TRBJ1-4, with TRBD1 as a possible D gene (5 bases). Germline V gene data show CDR1 as SNHLY and CDR2 as FYNNEI. V shed 8 bases and J shed 7 bases, with 11 bases lying between them. This CDR3 spans 12 amino acids. The full variable domain, with the rest looked up from reference TRBV2 and TRBJ1-4, is EPEVTQTPSHQVTQMGQEVILRCVPISNHLYFYWYRQILGQKVEFLVSFYNNEISEKSEIFDDQFSVERPDGSNFTLKIRSTKLEDSAMYFCASDRGSEKLFFGSGTQLSVL.

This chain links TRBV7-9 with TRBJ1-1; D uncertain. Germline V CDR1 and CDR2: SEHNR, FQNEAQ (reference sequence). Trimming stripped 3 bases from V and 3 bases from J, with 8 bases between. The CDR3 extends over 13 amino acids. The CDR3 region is CASSFEEDTEAFF. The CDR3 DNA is TGTGCCAGCAGCTTTGAGGAGGACACTGAAGCTTTCTTT. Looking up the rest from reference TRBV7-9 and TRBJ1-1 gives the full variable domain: DTGVSQNPRHKITKRGQNVTFRCDPISEHNRLYWYRQTLGQGPEFLTYFQNEAQLEKSRLLSDRFSAERPKGSFSTLEIQRTEQGDSAMYLCASSFEEDTEAFFGQGTRLTVV.

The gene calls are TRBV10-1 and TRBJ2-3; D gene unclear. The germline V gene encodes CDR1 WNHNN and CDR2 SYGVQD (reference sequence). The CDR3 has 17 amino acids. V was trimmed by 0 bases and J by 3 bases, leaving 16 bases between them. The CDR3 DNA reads TGCGCCAGCAGTGAGTCGAGTAGGGCCGTCGGTACAGATACGCAGTATTTT. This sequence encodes CASSESSRAVGTDTQYF.